The 20 T cell receptor beta chains below were found in one sample sequenced in a study of blood T cell repertoires in COVID-19. Clones were sequenced by immunoSEQ multiplex PCR, and TCRdb holds only the in-frame ones, with some missing. Of around 270,000 clones in the sample, 65% to 85% were seen once. Sequencing used peripheral blood. The receptor source for this set is a woman aged 40-49 years who had recovered from COVID-19.

In this sample, this clone turned up once. The rearrangement uses TRBV3-1 (or the pseudogene TRBV3-2) and TRBJ2-3, with 7 bases that match TRBD1. The length of the CDR3 is 16 residues. Germline V lookup: CDR1 LGHDT, CDR2 YNNKEL (reference sequence). With 3 bases clipped from V and 0 bases from J, the junction kept 6 bases outside the gene matches. The CDR3 DNA reads as TGTGCCAGCAGCCACTCCGACAGGGAGAGCACAGATACGCAGTATTTT. Its translation: CASSHSDRESTDTQYF.

This chain connects TRBV5-6 to TRBJ1-4; the D gene is possibly TRBD1 (6 bases). Germline V gene sequence: CDR1 SGHDT, CDR2 YYEEEE. The CDR3 contains 15 residues. Trimming removed 0 bases at V and 5 bases at J, with 11 bases between. The CDR3 reads CASSLAGTPNEKLFF. The CDR3 DNA follows: TGTGCCAGCAGCTTGGCCGGGACACCGAATGAAAAACTGTTTTTT.

This clone was seen only once. The chain carries TRBV9 and TRBJ1-4; maybe TRBD1 (6 bases). The germline V gene encodes CDR1 SGDLS and CDR2 YYNGEE. This CDR3 contains 15 residues. V lost 4 bases and J 5 bases, leaving 15 bases between the germline ends. CDR3 in DNA: TGTGCCAGCAGCTCCCAGACAGGACCGAATGAAAAACTGTTTTTT. Translating it yields CASSSQTGPNEKLFF.

The rearrangement links TRBV28 to TRBJ1-1, with 10 bases fitting TRBD1. The V gene's germline CDR1 is MDHEN and CDR2 SYDVKM. The CDR3 loop spans 16 amino acids. Trimming cost V 3 bases and J 2 bases; bases outside gene matches: 6. CDR3 residues: CASSFLDRGKNTEAFF. In DNA form, the CDR3 reads TGTGCCAGCAGTTTCTTGGACAGGGGGAAAAACACTGAAGCTTTCTTT.

V gene TRBV5-6 combines with J gene TRBJ2-6; D is perhaps TRBD1 (5 bases). The germline V and J ends were trimmed by 0 bases and 0 bases, with 10 bases remaining between them. Per germline, CDR1 SGHDT and CDR2 YYEEEE. This CDR3 region has 17 residues. The CDR3 coding sequence is TGTGCCAGCAGCTTGGGCCAGGGCACCTCTGGGGCCAACGTCCTGACTTTC. It encodes CASSLGQGTSGANVLTF.

This clone was seen a handful of times. The chain is built from TRBV14 and TRBJ1-2; a possible D gene is TRBD1 (6 bases). Germline CDR1 reads SGHDN; CDR2 reads FVKESK. This CDR3 has 14 amino acids. The ends were cut back, 6 bases at V and 4 bases at J, with 15 bases in the middle. The CDR3 DNA reads as TGTGCCAGCAGTCCCGGACAGAACCTCTATGGCTACACCTTC. This codes for CASSPGQNLYGYTF.

V is TRBV5-4 and J is TRBJ1-6; 12 bases align to TRBD1. Trimming removed 6 bases from V and 10 bases from J; junction bases left unmatched: 8. CDR1 and CDR2 from the germline V gene are SGHNT and YYREEE (reference sequence). This CDR3 contains 15 residues. CDR3 nucleotides: TGTGCCAGCAACGCAGCCGGGACAGGGGGCTCACCCCTCCACTTT. Protein: CASNAAGTGGSPLHF.

The rearrangement links TRBV3-1 (or the pseudogene TRBV3-2) to TRBJ1-6; 7 bases agree with TRBD1. Per the germline V gene, CDR1 is LGHDT and CDR2 is YNNKEL (reference sequence). The CDR3 extends over 16 amino acids. The ends lost 1 base at V and 8 bases at J; junction bases unmatched: 8. For the CDR3, the DNA is TGTGCCAGCAGCCAAGTTAGAGACAGGGTATATTCACCCCTCCACTTT. Protein sequence: CASSQVRDRVYSPLHF.

V is TRBV11-2 and J is TRBJ2-6, with D tentatively TRBD1 (5 bases). The CDR3 has 17 residues. CDR1 SGHAT and CDR2 FQNNGV come from the germline V gene. V shed 2 bases and J shed 0 bases, with 11 bases lying between them. CDR3 DNA: TGTGCCAGCAGCTTAACAGGTCTCCGCTCTGGGGCCAACGTCCTGACTTTC. Translated, it gives CASSLTGLRSGANVLTF.

This clone has a handful of counts. The J gene is TRBJ1-5, the V gene TRBV2, with 10 bases fitting TRBD1. Germline V CDR1 and CDR2: SNHLY, FYNNEI. The CDR3 is 13 residues long. V shed 9 bases and J 9 bases; nucleotides not matched to a gene: 8. CDR3 DNA sequence: TGTGCCAGTGACGGGGGACAGGGGATGCCCCAGCATTTT. Amino acids: CASDGGQGMPQHF.

The rearrangement joins TRBV2 to TRBJ1-1, with TRBD1 as a possible D gene (5 bases). The V and J ends lost 5 bases and 1 base respectively, with 8 bases between them. The CDR3 sequence is 13 residues long. Looked up from germline, CDR1 is SNHLY and CDR2 is FYNNEI. CDR3 sequence (DNA): TGTGCCAGCAGTTACACAGGGAACACTGAAGCTTTCTTT. Its protein product is CASSYTGNTEAFF. Based on the CDR3 plus reference TRBV2 and TRBJ1-1, the full variable domain is EPEVTQTPSHQVTQMGQEVILRCVPISNHLYFYWYRQILGQKVEFLVSFYNNEISEKSEIFDDQFSVERPDGSNFTLKIRSTKLEDSAMYFCASSYTGNTEAFFGQGTRLTVV.

This clone was found once. This chain connects TRBV3-1 (or the pseudogene TRBV3-2) to TRBJ1-6; D is ambiguous. The CDR3 spans 13 residues. The germline V and J ends were trimmed by 7 bases and 10 bases, with 14 bases remaining between them. In germline, CDR1 is LGHDT, CDR2 YNNKEL (reference sequence). The DNA of the CDR3 is TGTGCCAGCATAGGAGGGTTCGGGTCACCCCTCCACTTT. It yields the protein CASIGGFGSPLHF.

This clone was counted a single time. The chain is built from TRBV5-1 and TRBJ1-3; D remains unclear. The germline V gene has CDR1 SGHRS and CDR2 YFSETQ. Trimming left V 3 bases short and J 0 bases short, with 10 bases between. The CDR3 totals 15 residues. The CDR3 region is CASSSGHTSGNTIYF. CDR3 DNA: TGCGCCAGCAGCTCAGGCCACACCTCTGGAAACACCATATATTTT.

The rearrangement joins TRBV6-5 to TRBJ1-5, with 7 bases fitting TRBD1. The V gene end was trimmed by 7 bases and the J gene end by 2 bases; junction bases not matched to a gene: 5. In germline, CDR1 is MNHEY, CDR2 SVGAGI. There are 14 residues in the CDR3. CDR3 sequence reads: CASTEDRGNQPQHF. Here the CDR3 DNA reads TGTGCCAGCACAGAAGACAGGGGCAATCAGCCCCAGCATTTT.

The rearrangement uses TRBV3-1 (or the pseudogene TRBV3-2) and TRBJ2-2; weak D call: TRBD1 (5 bases). Trimming left V 4 bases short and J 6 bases short, with 15 bases between. Germline V lookup: CDR1 LGHDT, CDR2 YNNKEL (reference sequence). This CDR3 region has 15 residues. The CDR3: CASSLRGRVAGELFF. The CDR3 DNA follows: TGTGCCAGCAGCCTAAGGGGCAGGGTAGCCGGGGAGCTGTTTTTT.

The V and J genes are TRBV18 and TRBJ1-5; 7 bases align to TRBD1. The junction had 9 bases not matched to a gene; V was cut back by 4 bases and J by 6 bases. Germline V gene data show CDR1 as KGHSH and CDR2 as LQKENI. The CDR3 loop spans 15 amino acids. CDR3 amino acids: CASSLLDRIGQPQHF. As DNA, the CDR3 is TGTGCCAGCTCACTCTTGGACAGGATCGGTCAGCCCCAGCATTTT.

This chain joins TRBV30 and TRBJ1-1; 8 bases are shared with TRBD1. Trimming cost V 4 bases and J 0 bases; bases outside gene matches: 1. The CDR3 is 13 residues long. Germline V gene lookup returns CDR1 GTSNPN and CDR2 SVGIG (reference sequence). The CDR3 nucleotides are TGTGCCTGGAAGGGACAGGTGAACACTGAAGCTTTCTTT. Encoded protein: CAWKGQVNTEAFF.

The gene calls are TRBV28 and TRBJ1-1; 7 bases agree with TRBD1. The trim removed 4 bases at V and 3 bases at J, leaving 17 bases unmatched. The CDR3 loop spans 18 amino acids. Germline V CDR1 and CDR2: MDHEN, SYDVKM. CDR3 amino acids: CASSWASQVQGIDTEAFF. The CDR3 region has the DNA TGTGCCAGCAGTTGGGCATCACAAGTACAGGGGATAGACACTGAAGCTTTCTTT.

The rearrangement uses TRBV6-6 and TRBJ2-5, with 9 positions matching TRBD1. Germline V gene data show CDR1 as MNHNY and CDR2 as SVGAGI (reference sequence). Trimming took 6 bases from V and 4 from J; bases not matched to a gene: 9. The CDR3 consists of 15 residues. In DNA form, the CDR3 reads TGTGCCAGCAGCAATCCGGGACAGGGAGGAGAGACCCAGTACTTC. Amino acids: CASSNPGQGGETQYF.

The rearrangement uses TRBV28 and TRBJ2-7, with 7 bases lining up with TRBD1. V lost 5 bases and J lost 2; bases outside the gene matches: 3. The germline gives CDR1 MDHEN, CDR2 SYDVKM. This CDR3 region has 13 residues. The CDR3 sequence is CASSPDRAYEQYF. The CDR3 DNA is TGTGCCAGCAGTCCCGACAGGGCCTACGAGCAGTACTTC.